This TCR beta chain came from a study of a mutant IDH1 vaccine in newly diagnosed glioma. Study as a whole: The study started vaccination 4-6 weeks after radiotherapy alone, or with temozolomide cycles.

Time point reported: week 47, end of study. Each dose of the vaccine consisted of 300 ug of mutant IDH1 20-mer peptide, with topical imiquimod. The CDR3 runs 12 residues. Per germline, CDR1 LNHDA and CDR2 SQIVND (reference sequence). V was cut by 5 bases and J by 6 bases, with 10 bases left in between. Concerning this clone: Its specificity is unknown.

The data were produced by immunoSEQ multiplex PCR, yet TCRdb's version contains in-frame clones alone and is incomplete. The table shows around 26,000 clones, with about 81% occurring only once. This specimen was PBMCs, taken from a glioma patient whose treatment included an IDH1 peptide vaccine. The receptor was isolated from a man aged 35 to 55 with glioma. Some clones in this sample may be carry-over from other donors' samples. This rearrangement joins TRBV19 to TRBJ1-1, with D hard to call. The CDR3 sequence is CASSDQASEAFF. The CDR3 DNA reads TGTGCCAGTAGTGACCAGGCGTCTGAAGCTTTCTTT.